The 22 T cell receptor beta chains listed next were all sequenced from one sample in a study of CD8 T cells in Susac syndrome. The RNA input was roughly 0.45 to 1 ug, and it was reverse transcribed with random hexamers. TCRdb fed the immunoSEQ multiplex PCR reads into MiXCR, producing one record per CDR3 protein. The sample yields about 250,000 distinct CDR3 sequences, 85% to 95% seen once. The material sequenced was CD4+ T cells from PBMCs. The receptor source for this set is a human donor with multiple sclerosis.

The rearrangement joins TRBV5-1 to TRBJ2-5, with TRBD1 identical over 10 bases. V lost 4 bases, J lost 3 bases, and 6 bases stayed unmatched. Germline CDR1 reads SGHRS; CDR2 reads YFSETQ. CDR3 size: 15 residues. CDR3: CASSQEGQGEETQYF. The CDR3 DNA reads TGCGCCAGCAGCCAAGAAGGACAGGGGGAAGAGACCCAGTACTTC.

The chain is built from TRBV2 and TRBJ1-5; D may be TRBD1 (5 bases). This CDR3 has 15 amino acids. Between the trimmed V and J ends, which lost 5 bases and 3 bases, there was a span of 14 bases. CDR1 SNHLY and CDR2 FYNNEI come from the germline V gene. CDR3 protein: CASSSQGTNNQPQHF. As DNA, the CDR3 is TGTGCCAGCAGTTCCCAGGGAACCAACAATCAGCCCCAGCATTTT.

CDR3 in amino acids: CASSLLGLGGKETQYF. The CDR3, as DNA: TGTGCCAGCAGTTTACTAGGACTAGGGGGTAAAGAGACCCAGTACTTC. The chain recombines TRBV27 with TRBJ2-5, with D possibly matching TRBD2 (7 bases). The germline CDR1 and CDR2 sequences are MNHEY and SMNVEV (reference sequence). The ends were cut back, 2 bases at V and 3 bases at J, with 16 bases in the middle. The CDR3 totals 16 residues.

The CDR3 DNA sequence: TGTGCCAGCAGTTACACGCCATTCGCCAATCAGCCCCAGCATTTT. Residues: CASSYTPFANQPQHF. The chain carries TRBV6-2 or TRBV6-3 and TRBJ1-5; D remains ambiguous. Trimming stripped 2 bases from V and 3 bases from J, with 11 bases between. The CDR3 totals 15 residues. The germline V gene encodes CDR1 MNHEY and CDR2 SVGEGT.

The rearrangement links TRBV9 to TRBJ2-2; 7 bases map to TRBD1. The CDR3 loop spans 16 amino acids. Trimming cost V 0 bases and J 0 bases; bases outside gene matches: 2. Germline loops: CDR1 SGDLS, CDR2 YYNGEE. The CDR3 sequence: CASSVATGANTGELFF. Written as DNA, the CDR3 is TGTGCCAGCAGCGTAGCTACAGGGGCGAACACCGGGGAGCTGTTTTTT.

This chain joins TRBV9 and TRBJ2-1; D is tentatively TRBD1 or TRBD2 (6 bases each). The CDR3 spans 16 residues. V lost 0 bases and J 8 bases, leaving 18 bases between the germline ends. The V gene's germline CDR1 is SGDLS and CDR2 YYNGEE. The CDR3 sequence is CASSVGIGGGLDEQFF. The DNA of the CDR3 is TGTGCCAGCAGCGTAGGGATTGGAGGGGGGTTGGATGAGCAGTTCTTC.

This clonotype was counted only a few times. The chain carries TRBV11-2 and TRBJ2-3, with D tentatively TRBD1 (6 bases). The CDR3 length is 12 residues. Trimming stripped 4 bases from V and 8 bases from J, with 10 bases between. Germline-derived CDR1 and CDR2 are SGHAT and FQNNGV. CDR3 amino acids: CASSSGDLTQYF. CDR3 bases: TGTGCCAGCAGCTCAGGGGATCTTACGCAGTATTTT.

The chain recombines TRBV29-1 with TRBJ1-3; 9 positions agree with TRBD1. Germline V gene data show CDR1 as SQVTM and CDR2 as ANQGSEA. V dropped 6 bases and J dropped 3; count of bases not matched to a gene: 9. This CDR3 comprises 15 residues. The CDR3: CSVRGDREDGNTIYF. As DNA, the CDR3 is TGCAGCGTCCGGGGGGACAGGGAAGATGGAAACACCATATATTTT.

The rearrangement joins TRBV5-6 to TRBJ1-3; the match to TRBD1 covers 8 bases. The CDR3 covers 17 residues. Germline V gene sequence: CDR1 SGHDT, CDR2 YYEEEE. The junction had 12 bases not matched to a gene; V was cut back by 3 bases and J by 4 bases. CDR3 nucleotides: TGTGCCAGCAGCTCAGGACAGGGCACCCTCGCGGGAAACACCATATATTTT. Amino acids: CASSSGQGTLAGNTIYF.

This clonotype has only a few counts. CDR3 nucleotides: TGCGCCAGCAGCTTGGATCATCCCCCGAGCACAGATACGCAGTATTTT. It encodes CASSLDHPPSTDTQYF. The V and J genes are TRBV5-1 and TRBJ2-3; D remains unclear. This CDR3 contains 16 residues. The V and J ends lost 0 bases and 0 bases respectively, with 11 bases between them. Per germline, CDR1 SGHRS and CDR2 YFSETQ.

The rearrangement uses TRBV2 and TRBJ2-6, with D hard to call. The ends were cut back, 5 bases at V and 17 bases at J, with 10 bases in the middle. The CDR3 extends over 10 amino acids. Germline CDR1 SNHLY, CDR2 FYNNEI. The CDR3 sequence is CASSNTGLTF. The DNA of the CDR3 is TGTGCCAGCAGTAATACGGGCTTGACTTTC.

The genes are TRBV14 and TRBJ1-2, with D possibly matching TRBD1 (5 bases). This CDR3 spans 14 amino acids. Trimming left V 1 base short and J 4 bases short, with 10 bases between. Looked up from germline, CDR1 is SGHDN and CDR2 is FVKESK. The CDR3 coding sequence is TGTGCCAGCAGCCAAGTGGGGGACCTCTATGGCTACACCTTC. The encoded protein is CASSQVGDLYGYTF.

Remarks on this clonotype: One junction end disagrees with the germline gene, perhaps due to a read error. The CDR3 region has the DNA TGTGCCAGCAGCCTAGCAGGGTCGCGGTATGGCTACACCTTC. This sequence encodes CASSLAGSRYGYTF. This rearrangement joins TRBV7-9 to TRBJ1-2, with D possibly matching TRBD1 (5 bases). This CDR3 spans 14 amino acids. Per the germline V gene, CDR1 is SEHNR and CDR2 is FQNEAQ (reference sequence).

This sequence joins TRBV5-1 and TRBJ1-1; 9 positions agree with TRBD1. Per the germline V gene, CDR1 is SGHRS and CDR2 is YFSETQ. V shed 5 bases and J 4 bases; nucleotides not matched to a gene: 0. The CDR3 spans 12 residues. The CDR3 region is CASRQGATEAFF. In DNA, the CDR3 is TGCGCCAGCAGACAGGGGGCCACTGAAGCTTTCTTT.

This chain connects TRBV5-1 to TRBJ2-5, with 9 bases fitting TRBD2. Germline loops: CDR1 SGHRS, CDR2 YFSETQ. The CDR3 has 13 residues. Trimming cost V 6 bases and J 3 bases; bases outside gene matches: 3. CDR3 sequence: CASKRGAEETQYF. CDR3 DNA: TGCGCCAGCAAGCGGGGGGCCGAAGAGACCCAGTACTTC.

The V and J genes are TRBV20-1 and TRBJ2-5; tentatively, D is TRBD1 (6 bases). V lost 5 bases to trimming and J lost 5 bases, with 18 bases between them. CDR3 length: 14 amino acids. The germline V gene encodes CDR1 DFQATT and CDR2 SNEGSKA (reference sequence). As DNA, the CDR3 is TGCAGTGCTCCTGAGAACAGGGCGCCGGAGACCCAGTACTTC. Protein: CSAPENRAPETQYF.

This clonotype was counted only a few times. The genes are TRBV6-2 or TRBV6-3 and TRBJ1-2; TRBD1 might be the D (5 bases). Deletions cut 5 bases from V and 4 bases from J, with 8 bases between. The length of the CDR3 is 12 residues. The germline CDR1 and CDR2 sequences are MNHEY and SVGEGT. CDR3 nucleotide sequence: TGTGCCAGCAGTGCGACAGTCTATGGCTACACCTTC. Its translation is CASSATVYGYTF.

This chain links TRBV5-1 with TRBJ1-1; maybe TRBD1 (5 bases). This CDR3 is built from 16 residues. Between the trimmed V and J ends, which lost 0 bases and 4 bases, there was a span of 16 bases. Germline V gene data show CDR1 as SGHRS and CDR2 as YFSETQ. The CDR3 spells CASSLVMGSQGTEAFF. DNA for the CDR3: TGCGCCAGCAGCTTGGTTATGGGGAGTCAGGGCACTGAAGCTTTCTTT.

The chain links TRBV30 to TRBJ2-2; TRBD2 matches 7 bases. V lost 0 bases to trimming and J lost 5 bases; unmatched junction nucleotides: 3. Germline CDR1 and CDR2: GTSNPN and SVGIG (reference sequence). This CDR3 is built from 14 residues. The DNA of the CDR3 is TGTGCCTGGAGTGTCGCAGCGGGGACCGGGGAGCTGTTTTTT. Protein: CAWSVAAGTGELFF.

The CDR3 DNA reads TGTGCCAGCAGCGGGGCCGGGACTGAAGCTTTCTTT. It encodes CASSGAGTEAFF. The chain carries TRBV7-3 and TRBJ1-1; TRBD1 is a possible D gene (5 bases). Germline CDR1 SGHTA, CDR2 FQGTGA. The CDR3 has 12 residues. The V end was cut by 5 bases, the J end by 5 bases, with 9 bases between. Supplemented by reference TRBV7-3 and TRBJ1-1, the full variable domain reads GAGVSQTPSNKVTEKGKYVELRCDPISGHTALYWYRQSLGQGPEFLIYFQGTGAADDSGLPNDRFFAVRPEGSVSTLKIQRTERGDSAVYLCASSGAGTEAFFGQGTRLTVV.

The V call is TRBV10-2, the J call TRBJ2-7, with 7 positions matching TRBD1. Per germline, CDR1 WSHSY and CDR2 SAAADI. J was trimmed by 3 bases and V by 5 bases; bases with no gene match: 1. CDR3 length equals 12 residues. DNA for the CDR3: TGCGCCAGCAGTACAGGGGTCTACGAGCAGTACTTC. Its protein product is CASSTGVYEQYF.

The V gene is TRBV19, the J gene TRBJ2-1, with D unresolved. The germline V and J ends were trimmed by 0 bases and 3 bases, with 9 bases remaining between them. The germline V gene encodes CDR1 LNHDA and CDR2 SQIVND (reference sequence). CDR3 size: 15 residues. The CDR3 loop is CASSIEALNYNEQFF. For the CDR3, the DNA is TGTGCCAGTAGTATAGAGGCACTTAACTACAATGAGCAGTTCTTC.